Listed here are 20 T cell receptor beta chains from one sample, sequenced in a study of CD8 T cells in ankylosing spondylitis. Study results and limitations: In ankylosing spondylitis blood, a motif of roughly 8 highly homologous TCR beta variants appeared characteristic.

These receptors have no identified antigens. TCRdb itself ran the 5' RACE reads through MiXCR, one entry per CDR3 protein. This sample has a few hundred thousand distinct CDR3 sequences; 20% to 25% occur once, and the top ten carry about a sixth. The sequenced sample was blood, either unsorted or a sorted T cell fraction (not recorded which). Receptors were obtained from a male donor with ankylosing spondylitis.

CDR3 in amino acids: CASSHGTSGSGGYNEQFF. The CDR3 DNA reads TGTGCCAGCAGTCACGGGACTAGCGGGAGTGGGGGATACAATGAGCAGTTCTTC. The chain links TRBV4-2 to TRBJ2-1, with 14 bases aligning to TRBD2. Losses at the gene ends were 6 bases for V and 4 bases for J; bases not matched to a gene: 11. This CDR3 comprises 18 residues. CDR1 and CDR2 (germline): LGHNA, YNFKEQ.

The chain links TRBV29-1 to TRBJ2-1; 9 bases fit TRBD2. From germline, CDR1 is SQVTM and CDR2 ANQGSEA. The CDR3 runs to 15 residues. The J segment lost 2 bases and the V segment lost 2 bases, leaving 4 bases of the junction unmatched. This CDR3 reads CSVERAGGPYNEQFF. CDR3 nucleotides: TGCAGCGTTGAAAGGGCGGGAGGGCCCTACAATGAGCAGTTCTTC.

Ten or more counts support this clonotype. V and J are TRBV9 and TRBJ1-1, with D unclear. The CDR3 spans 15 residues. Trimming shortened V by 0 bases and J by 1 base, and 10 bases separated the two germline ends. The germline V gene encodes CDR1 SGDLS and CDR2 YYNGEE. The CDR3: CASSVAPGQNTEAFF. DNA of the CDR3: TGTGCCAGCAGCGTAGCTCCGGGCCAGAACACTGAAGCTTTCTTT.

The rearrangement joins TRBV2 to TRBJ1-1; D is unresolved. V was trimmed by 7 bases and J by 1 base, leaving 13 bases between them. Germline lookup yields CDR1 SNHLY and CDR2 FYNNEI. The CDR3 runs 14 residues. For the CDR3, the DNA is TGTGCCAGCACCAAAGTGTTGACGAACACTGAAGCTTTCTTT. Protein sequence: CASTKVLTNTEAFF.

Only a few counts were recorded for this clonotype. The chain recombines TRBV20-1 with TRBJ2-1; 9 bases line up with TRBD2. Germline assignment: CDR1 DFQATT and CDR2 SNEGSKA (reference sequence). V gave up 5 bases and J gave up 3 bases; unmatched junction bases: 8. The CDR3 runs to 15 residues. In DNA form, the CDR3 reads TGCAGTGCTCCCGGTGATAGCGGGAGCTACAATGAGCAGTTCTTC. Translation gives CSAPGDSGSYNEQFF.

There are many counts of this clonotype. CDR3 in amino acids: CASSDADTQYF. The CDR3 region has the DNA TGTGCCAGCAGTGACGCGGATACGCAGTATTTT. The V call is TRBV6-1, the J call TRBJ2-3; D gene ambiguous. Germline V gene sequence: CDR1 MNHNS, CDR2 SASEGT. The V and J ends lost 3 bases and 6 bases respectively, with 4 bases between them. CDR3 length: 11 residues.

The table lists this clonotype with a few counts. J is TRBJ1-5 and V is TRBV7-3; D unresolved. The germline V gene has CDR1 SGHTA and CDR2 FQGTGA. V was pared by 5 bases and J by 4 bases, with 18 bases between. This CDR3 contains 16 residues. Here the CDR3 reads CASSTFTAEPNQPQHF. The CDR3 bases are TGTGCCAGCAGCACGTTTACCGCGGAGCCAAATCAGCCCCAGCATTTT.

This clonotype was found a few times. The gene calls are TRBV10-3 and TRBJ2-7; 8 positions agree with TRBD1. This CDR3 spans 16 amino acids. Per germline, CDR1 ENHRY and CDR2 SYGVKD. V shed 6 bases and J 1 base; nucleotides not matched to a gene: 11. The CDR3 spells CAISGTGRSGSYEQYF. CDR3 bases: TGTGCCATCAGCGGGACAGGCCGGTCTGGGTCCTACGAGCAGTACTTC.

This chain uses TRBV12-3 or TRBV12-4 with TRBJ1-6; TRBD1 aligns across 7 bases. V trimming: 5 bases; J trimming: 8 bases; junction bases outside the gene matches: 6. The CDR3 is made up of 14 amino acids. The CDR3 loop is CASSDWQGDSPLHF. As DNA, the CDR3 is TGTGCCAGCAGTGACTGGCAGGGGGATTCACCCCTCCACTTT.

The V gene is TRBV5-5, the J gene TRBJ2-3; D might be TRBD2 (5 bases). Per germline, CDR1 SGHKS and CDR2 YYEKEE (reference sequence). With 5 bases removed from V and 1 base from J, the gap between germline ends came to 11 bases. This CDR3 is built from 14 residues. CDR3 sequence: CASRLLAGTDTQYF. The CDR3 bases are TGTGCCAGCAGACTTCTAGCCGGCACAGATACGCAGTATTTT.

A few counts support this clonotype. V usage is TRBV6-2 or TRBV6-3 and J usage is TRBJ1-5; 8 nucleotides agree with TRBD1. V shed 5 bases and J 5 bases; nucleotides not matched to a gene: 8. The germline V gene has CDR1 MNHEY and CDR2 SVGEGT. The CDR3 sequence is 15 residues long. The DNA for the CDR3 is TGTGCCAGCAGTACCAGACAGGGGAGGGATCAGCCCCAGCATTTT. This codes for CASSTRQGRDQPQHF.

The gene calls are TRBV11-2 and TRBJ1-5; D might be TRBD1 (6 bases). V was cut by 3 bases and J by 3 bases, with 21 bases left in between. This CDR3 is built from 18 residues. Germline V CDR1 and CDR2: SGHAT, FQNNGV. The DNA of the CDR3 is TGTGCCAGCAGCTTTTCTTCCCCCGGCAGGGGCATCAATCAGCCCCAGCATTTT. Its translation: CASSFSSPGRGINQPQHF.

V usage is TRBV27 and J usage is TRBJ2-3, with 11 bases fitting TRBD2. Germline V gene sequence: CDR1 MNHEY, CDR2 SMNVEV (reference sequence). The CDR3 contains 16 residues. V trimming: 6 bases; J trimming: 5 bases; junction bases outside the gene matches: 10. The CDR3, as DNA: TGTGCCAGCAGCTTAAGCCGTGGACTAGCGGGAGATACGCAGTATTTT. Its protein product is CASSLSRGLAGDTQYF.

The rearrangement uses TRBV12-3 or TRBV12-4 and TRBJ2-1; 7 positions agree with TRBD2. V lost 5 bases, J lost 4 bases, and 8 bases stayed unmatched. The length of the CDR3 is 15 residues. CDR3 in DNA: TGTGCCAGCAGTCCGCTGGCGGGGGTATACAATGAGCAGTTCTTC. Translating gives CASSPLAGVYNEQFF.

The rearrangement links TRBV5-1 to TRBJ1-2; a weak D match, TRBD1 (5 bases). The CDR3 totals 17 residues. Trimming pared 0 bases from V and 0 bases from J, leaving 15 bases between. CDR1 and CDR2 (germline): SGHRS, YFSETQ. The CDR3 nucleotides are TGCGCCAGCAGCTTGGGTCAGGGTTCGGTTTCTAACTATGGCTACACCTTC. Encoded protein: CASSLGQGSVSNYGYTF.

This clonotype was picked up a small number of times. The rearrangement joins TRBV15 to TRBJ2-1; TRBD2 matches 8 bases. Germline trimming cut 0 bases from V and 8 bases from J; bases unmatched to any gene: 9. Germline V lookup: CDR1 LNHNV, CDR2 YYDKDF (reference sequence). The CDR3 runs 16 residues. The CDR3 is CATSREPGLGFDEQFF. For the CDR3, the DNA is TGTGCCACCAGCAGAGAACCGGGACTAGGATTTGATGAGCAGTTCTTC.

This clonotype appeared a few times. The DNA of the CDR3 is TGTGCCAGTAGTATAGGGGACCTAACATATGAGCAGTTCTTC. Translated: CASSIGDLTYEQFF. V gene TRBV19 combines with J gene TRBJ2-1; D is possibly TRBD1 or TRBD2 (5 bases each). Germline V gives CDR1 LNHDA, CDR2 SQIVND (reference sequence). Deletions cut 1 base from V and 8 bases from J, with 12 bases between. This CDR3 region has 14 residues.

Ten or more counts support this clonotype. This rearrangement joins TRBV5-6 to TRBJ2-7, with D maybe TRBD1 (6 bases). The CDR3 totals 16 residues. In germline, CDR1 is SGHDT, CDR2 YYEEEE. The V and J ends lost 1 base and 2 bases respectively, with 16 bases between them. This CDR3 is CASSLISPGQTYEQYF. CDR3 nucleotide sequence: TGTGCCAGCAGCTTGATTTCCCCCGGACAGACCTACGAGCAGTACTTC.

V usage is TRBV4-1 and J usage is TRBJ2-3; D is possibly TRBD1 (5 bases). The CDR3 length is 17 residues. Per the germline V gene, CDR1 is MGHRA and CDR2 is YSYEKL. Trimming removed 3 bases from V and 0 bases from J, with 16 bases in between. The CDR3 sequence: CASSQEGQGASTDTQYF. The CDR3 coding sequence is TGCGCCAGCAGCCAGGAAGGTCAAGGGGCTAGCACAGATACGCAGTATTTT.

Only a few counts were recorded for this clonotype. The chain links TRBV10-3 to TRBJ2-7; 9 bases map to TRBD1. The J segment lost 5 bases and the V segment lost 5 bases, leaving 7 bases of the junction unmatched. CDR3 length equals 14 residues. The V gene's germline CDR1 is ENHRY and CDR2 SYGVKD. This CDR3 is CAISNRGRSDEQYF. The CDR3 DNA follows: TGTGCCATCAGTAACAGGGGGCGGTCGGACGAGCAGTACTTC.